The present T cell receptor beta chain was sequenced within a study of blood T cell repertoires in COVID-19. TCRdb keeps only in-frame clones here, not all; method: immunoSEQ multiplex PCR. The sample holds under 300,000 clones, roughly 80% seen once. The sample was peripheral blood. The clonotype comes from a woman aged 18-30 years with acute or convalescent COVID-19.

CDR3 residues: CAISEYDRGDSPLHF. CDR3 DNA sequence: TGTGCCATCAGTGAGTACGACAGGGGGGATTCACCCCTCCACTTT. The chain recombines TRBV10-3 with TRBJ1-6, with 9 nucleotides matching TRBD1. The J segment lost 8 bases and the V segment lost 1 base, leaving 3 bases of the junction unmatched. The germline V gene has CDR1 ENHRY and CDR2 SYGVKD. The CDR3 has 15 residues.